This T cell receptor beta chain was documented in a study of T-cell reconstitution after alpha-beta-depleted transplantation in children. This clonotype was counted at least ten times. From germline, CDR1 is SGHVS and CDR2 FNYEAQ. Trimming cost V 2 bases and J 4 bases, with 6 bases left between them. This CDR3 has 13 amino acids. Using unique molecular identifiers, the investigators prepared the TCRbeta library. TCRdb reprocessed the PCR reads with MiXCR, giving one entry per CDR3 protein. The table has hundreds of thousands of distinct CDR3 sequences, less than 15% seen once. This rearrangement joins TRBV7-6 to TRBJ2-1; D call uncertain. The sequence was collected from a girl aged 2 to 9 with congenital amegakaryocytic thrombocytopenia, due to receive a stem cell transplant. The material sequenced was PBMCs, taken before TCRalphabeta/CD19-depleted stem cell transplant. The CDR3 DNA is TGTGCCAGCAGCTTACAGACATACAATGAGCAGTTCTTC. It translates to CASSLQTYNEQFF. Drawing the rest from reference TRBV7-6 and TRBJ2-1, the complete variable domain is GAGVSQSPRYKVTKRGQDVALRCDPISGHVSLYWYRQALGQGPEFLTYFNYEAQQDKSGLPNDRFSAERPEGSISTLTIQRTEQRDSAMYRCASSLQTYNEQFFGPGTRLTVL.